The 20 T cell receptor beta chains in this list originate from one sample, sequenced in a study of cytomegalovirus exposure and HLA in healthy donors (dated by TCRdb to 2016 to 2017). The library came from the immunoSEQ multiplex PCR assay. The multiplex PCR relied on a mix of 60 forward primers for TCR Vbeta segments and 13 reverse primers for TCR Jbeta segments. The table was pulled from immuneACCESS by TCRdb, which kept in-frame rearrangements only. Such tables lose some clones; where checked, under half of the loss comes from unresolved V genes, and the rest has no known cause. The sample includes about 190,000 clones, with about 69% observed a single time. About 5% of the sample is in the top ten clones. Material: PBMCs. These receptors originate from a man aged 25 to 40 in good health and CMV-seropositive.

The rearrangement uses TRBV11-2 and TRBJ2-1; 12 bases match TRBD2. V lost 7 bases and J lost 8; bases outside the gene matches: 9. Germline V gives CDR1 SGHAT, CDR2 FQNNGV. The CDR3 length is 15 residues. The CDR3 spells CASTVTSGSLYEQFF. In DNA, the CDR3 is TGTGCCAGCACTGTGACTAGCGGGAGTTTGTATGAGCAGTTCTTC.

Worth noting for this clone: At one boundary the junction diverges from the germline segment, which might be a read error. This chain links TRBV7-9 with TRBJ2-7; D possibly corresponds to TRBD1 (6 bases). From germline, CDR1 is SEHNR and CDR2 FQNEAQ (reference sequence). The CDR3 consists of 15 residues. The CDR3 sequence: CSSSPEDRGTYEQYF. The CDR3 region has the DNA TGTTCCAGCAGCCCCGAGGATAGGGGGACCTACGAGCAGTACTTC.

This clone was observed a few times. The chain has TRBV4-3 and TRBJ1-2; TRBD1 aligns across 7 bases. The CDR3 runs to 15 residues. Germline V gene sequence: CDR1 LGHNA, CDR2 YSLEER. The V gene end was trimmed by 1 base and the J gene end by 4 bases; junction bases not matched to a gene: 6. The CDR3 DNA reads as TGCGCCAGCAGCCAAGTAACAGGGGCGGGCTATGGCTACACCTTC. Protein: CASSQVTGAGYGYTF.

This clone is a singleton in its sample. The V gene is TRBV19, the J gene TRBJ2-3; maybe TRBD2 (6 bases). The germline V gene encodes CDR1 LNHDA and CDR2 SQIVND (reference sequence). V lost 4 bases and J lost 5, with 13 bases in between. CDR3 length equals 14 residues. In DNA form, the CDR3 reads TGTGCCAGTAGTAAACGGGAGCAGGGAGATACGCAGTATTTT. As protein: CASSKREQGDTQYF.

The chain couples TRBV19 to TRBJ2-7, with D unresolved. V gave up 3 bases and J gave up 0 bases, with 12 bases separating them. CDR3 length: 15 amino acids. CDR1 and CDR2 (germline): LNHDA, SQIVND (reference sequence). The CDR3 spells CASSMMGLSSYEQYF. In nucleotides, the CDR3 is TGTGCCAGTAGTATGATGGGCTTGAGCTCCTACGAGCAGTACTTC.

V usage is TRBV5-1 and J usage is TRBJ1-1, with D unclear. Trimming cost V 0 bases and J 0 bases, with 9 bases left between them. This CDR3 contains 15 residues. The V gene's germline CDR1 is SGHRS and CDR2 YFSETQ. The CDR3: CASSLEPDMNTEAFF. CDR3 nucleotides: TGCGCCAGCAGCTTGGAGCCAGACATGAACACTGAAGCTTTCTTT.

V usage is TRBV7-9 and J usage is TRBJ2-3, with TRBD2 identical over 8 bases. The CDR3 has 16 residues. The germline V gene encodes CDR1 SEHNR and CDR2 FQNEAQ (reference sequence). V gave up 5 bases and J gave up 2 bases; unmatched junction bases: 9. CDR3 protein: CASSPPGAGDTDTQYF. CDR3 DNA sequence: TGTGCCAGCAGCCCTCCCGGAGCGGGGGACACAGATACGCAGTATTTT.

V and J are TRBV9 and TRBJ1-4, with a tentative D call TRBD1 (5 bases). Germline V gene data show CDR1 as SGDLS and CDR2 as YYNGEE. CDR3 length: 17 amino acids. V lost 3 bases, J lost 0 bases, and 15 bases lay in between. CDR3 sequence: CASSGGGTPATNEKLFF. CDR3 in DNA: TGTGCCAGCAGCGGGGGGGGGACCCCCGCAACTAATGAAAAACTGTTTTTT.

The chain uses TRBV19 and TRBJ1-2, with a tentative D call TRBD1 (5 bases). The CDR3 is made up of 12 amino acids. V was shortened by 0 bases and J by 7 bases, with 6 bases between the two germline ends. Looked up from germline, CDR1 is LNHDA and CDR2 is SQIVND (reference sequence). CDR3 DNA sequence: TGTGCCAGTAGTATAGACAGGGTTGGCTACACCTTC. Its translation is CASSIDRVGYTF.

The chain links TRBV28 to TRBJ1-2, with a tentative D call TRBD1 (5 bases). This CDR3 comprises 13 residues. The germline V and J ends were trimmed by 3 bases and 4 bases, with 9 bases remaining between them. Germline V gives CDR1 MDHEN, CDR2 SYDVKM. This CDR3 is CASSFGRGYGYTF. CDR3 nucleotide sequence: TGTGCCAGCAGTTTCGGGAGGGGCTATGGCTACACCTTC.

This clone appeared a few times. The chain carries TRBV6-5 and TRBJ2-5; weak D call: TRBD1 (6 bases). There are 14 residues in the CDR3. Trimming stripped 6 bases from V and 2 bases from J, with 13 bases between. Germline V gene sequence: CDR1 MNHEY, CDR2 SVGAGI. The CDR3 loop reads CASRQGRSQETQYF. CDR3 in DNA: TGTGCCAGCAGACAGGGACGATCTCAAGAGACCCAGTACTTC.

A remark on this clone: Distinct nucleotide sequences in the sample also encode this CDR3. The chain carries TRBV6-6 and TRBJ1-4; 9 nucleotides align to TRBD1. Losses at the gene ends were 3 bases for V and 5 bases for J; bases not matched to a gene: 1. Germline V lookup: CDR1 MNHNY, CDR2 SVGAGI (reference sequence). The CDR3 contains 14 residues. The DNA for the CDR3 is TGTGCCAGCAGTTATGGACAGGGGAATGAAAAACTGTTTTTT. It translates to CASSYGQGNEKLFF.

This clone was observed a few times. V gene TRBV23-1 combines with J gene TRBJ1-1; 7 nucleotides line up with TRBD1. TRBV23-1 is an ORF; its function is uncertain. The CDR3 consists of 18 residues. V trimming: 0 bases; J trimming: 3 bases; junction bases outside the gene matches: 13. CDR3 coding DNA: TGCGCCAGCAGTCAATCGGTCAGGGACAGCACTCCTGACACTGAAGCTTTCTTT. Encoded protein: CASSQSVRDSTPDTEAFF.

The chain carries TRBV29-1 and TRBJ2-1; maybe TRBD2 (6 bases). Germline-derived CDR1 and CDR2 are SQVTM and ANQGSEA. The CDR3 is made up of 14 amino acids. V was trimmed by 7 bases and J by 9 bases, leaving 22 bases between them. The chain's CDR3 is CSAVNWGGGSEQFF. Here the CDR3 DNA reads TGCAGCGCCGTGAACTGGGGTGGGGGGTCTGAGCAGTTCTTC.

V is TRBV19 and J is TRBJ1-1; no clear D. V was shortened by 0 bases and J by 0 bases, with 11 bases between the two germline ends. The V gene's germline CDR1 is LNHDA and CDR2 SQIVND (reference sequence). The CDR3 has 16 amino acids. The CDR3 protein is CASSIDWGALNTEAFF. Here the CDR3 DNA reads TGTGCCAGTAGTATAGATTGGGGAGCATTGAACACTGAAGCTTTCTTT.

This clone was picked up a small number of times. The gene calls are TRBV5-1 and TRBJ2-1; 9 bases map to TRBD2. This CDR3 spans 16 amino acids. The trim removed 3 bases at V and 4 bases at J, leaving 8 bases unmatched. Germline values: CDR1 SGHRS, CDR2 YFSETQ. This CDR3 reads CASSSVSGGGYNEQFF. In nucleotides, the CDR3 is TGCGCCAGCAGCTCCGTTAGCGGGGGAGGTTACAATGAGCAGTTCTTC.

The chain recombines TRBV6-1 with TRBJ2-7, with a weak D call TRBD1 (8 bases). V was shortened by 6 bases and J by 0 bases, with 15 bases between the two germline ends. From germline, CDR1 is MNHNS and CDR2 SASEGT. CDR3 length equals 15 residues. The CDR3 is CASRYTGGDSYEQYF. The CDR3 DNA reads TGTGCCAGCAGATACACAGGGGGGGACTCCTACGAGCAGTACTTC.

This chain links TRBV15 with TRBJ2-3; 8 nucleotides line up with TRBD2. CDR3 size: 13 residues. CDR1 is LNHNV, CDR2 YYDKDF, per germline (reference sequence). The junction had 1 base not matched to a gene; V was cut back by 4 bases and J by 4 bases. In DNA form, the CDR3 reads TGTGCCACCAGCACAGCGGGGGCAGATACGCAGTATTTT. This translates into CATSTAGADTQYF.

The chain combines TRBV28 with TRBJ1-2, with D tentatively TRBD1 (5 bases). This CDR3 is 13 amino acids long. Germline CDR1 reads MDHEN; CDR2 reads SYDVKM. The V end lost 5 bases, the J end lost 5 bases, and 12 bases lay between the germline ends. The CDR3 DNA sequence: TGTGCCAGCAGTGCAGACAGTGGATATGGCTACACCTTC. Amino acid sequence: CASSADSGYGYTF.

The CDR3 DNA follows: TGTGCCAGTAGTATGACTGGACAGGGAGGCAAAAACATTCAGTACTTC. The encoded protein is CASSMTGQGGKNIQYF. The chain has TRBV19 and TRBJ2-4; the match to TRBD1 covers 8 bases. Germline-derived CDR1 and CDR2 are LNHDA and SQIVND (reference sequence). The CDR3 spans 16 residues. V gave up 3 bases and J gave up 3 bases; unmatched junction bases: 7.